The present entry profiles one TCR beta chain with its context. This record belongs to a study of CD8 T cells in Susac syndrome. Random hexamers served to reverse transcribe roughly 0.5 to 1 ug RNA. TCRdb processed the immunoSEQ multiplex PCR reads anew with MiXCR; each CDR3 protein has one entry. The sample includes approximately 120,000 distinct CDR3 sequences, about 93% seen only once; the top ten take over 0.065%. The study sequenced TCR beta in blood CD8+ and CD4+ T cells. TEMRA cells underwent FACS enrichment and CD8+ and CD4+ T cells underwent negative isolation. This CDR3 has 17 residues. From germline, CDR1 is LGHDT and CDR2 YNNKEL (reference sequence). V was pared by 4 bases and J by 3 bases, with 11 bases of the junction left unmatched.

The chain carries TRBV3-1 and TRBJ2-3; 9 bases match TRBD1. Sequenced sample: CD4+ T cells from PBMCs. This receptor was identified in a human donor in good health. The CDR3 DNA sequence: TGTGCCAGCAGCCCTCCCCCTCGGGACAGGGATACAGATACGCAGTATTTT. Translated, it gives CASSPPPRDRDTDTQYF.